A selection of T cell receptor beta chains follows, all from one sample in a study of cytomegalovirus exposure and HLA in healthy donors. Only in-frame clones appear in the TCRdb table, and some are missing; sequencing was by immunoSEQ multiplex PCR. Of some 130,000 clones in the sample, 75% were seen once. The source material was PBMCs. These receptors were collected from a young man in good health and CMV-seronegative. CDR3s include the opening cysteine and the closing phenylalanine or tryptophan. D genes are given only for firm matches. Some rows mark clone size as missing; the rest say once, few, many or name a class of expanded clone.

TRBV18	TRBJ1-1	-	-	TGTGCCAGCTCACCTCAGGGACAAGAATTGAACACTGAAGCTTTCTTT	CASSPQGQELNTEAFF
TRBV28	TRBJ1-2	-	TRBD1	TGTGCCAGCAGTTTTGACAGGGGATTCTATGGCTACACCTTC	CASSFDRGFYGYTF
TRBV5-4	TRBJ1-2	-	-	TGTGCCAGCAGCTTGGCCGAGGCAGGGGTTTATGGCTACACCTTC	CASSLAEAGVYGYTF
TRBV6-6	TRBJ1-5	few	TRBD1	TGTGCCAGCAGTTATACAGGGGGCTCCAATCAGCCCCAGCATTTT	CASSYTGGSNQPQHF
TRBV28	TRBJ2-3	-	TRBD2	TGTGCCAGCAGTGTCATAAGGGGCGGGGGGGGCGCAGATACGCAGTATTTT	CASSVIRGGGGADTQYF
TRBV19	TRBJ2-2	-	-	TGTGCCAGTAGGAGGGCGGCACGGACCGGGGAGCTGTTTTTT	CASRRAARTGELFF
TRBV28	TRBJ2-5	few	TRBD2	TGTGCCAGCAGCCCCGGACTAGCGGGAGTAGAGACCCAGTACTTC	CASSPGLAGVETQYF
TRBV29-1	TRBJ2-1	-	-	TGCAGCGTTGATGGGGGCAGCTCCTACAATGAGCAGTTCTTC	CSVDGGSSYNEQFF
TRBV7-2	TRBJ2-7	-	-	TGTGCCAGCAGCTTAGGAAGAGGGACTGGCTACGAGCAGTACTTC	CASSLGRGTGYEQYF
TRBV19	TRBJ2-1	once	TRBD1	TGTGCCAAAGGACAGGTGGATAGGGATGAGCAGTTCTTC	CAKGQVDRDEQFF
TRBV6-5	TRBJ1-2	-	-	TGTGCCAGCAGTTACTCGCCCCTCCAGGGCTATGGCTACACCTTC	CASSYSPLQGYGYTF
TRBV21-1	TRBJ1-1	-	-	TGTGCCAGCAGCCAGGGACAGGTAGAAGCTTTCTTT	CASSQGQVEAFF
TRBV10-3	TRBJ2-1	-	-	TGTGCCATCAGCGCCGAAGCGAGGGACTCCAATGAGCAGTTCTTC	CAISAEARDSNEQFF
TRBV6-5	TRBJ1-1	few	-	TGTGCCAGCAGTTACCGGGGAAGCACTGAAGCTTTCTTT	CASSYRGSTEAFF
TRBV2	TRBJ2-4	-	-	TGTGCCAGCAGTGTAAGTCTACTAGCCAAAAACATTCAGTACTTC	CASSVSLLAKNIQYF
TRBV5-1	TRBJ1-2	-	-	TGCGCCAGTGGGTTGGGGCAAGGCTACACCTTC	CASGLGQGYTF
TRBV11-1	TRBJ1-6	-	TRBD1	TGTGCCAGCAGCTTAAATACAGGGGGTTATTCACCCCTCCACTTT	CASSLNTGGYSPLHF
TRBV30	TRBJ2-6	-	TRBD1	TGTGCCTACGGGACAGGGGGCTCCTATGCCAACGTCCTGACTTTC	CAYGTGGSYANVLTF
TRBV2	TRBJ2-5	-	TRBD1	TGTGCCAGCAGTGAATTACAGGGGATGTCAGAGACCCAGTACTTC	CASSELQGMSETQYF
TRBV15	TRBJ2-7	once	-	TGTGCCACCAGCAGAGTGGGGCGGGGCACCTACGAGCAGTACTTC	CATSRVGRGTYEQYF
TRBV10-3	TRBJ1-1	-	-	TGTGCCATCGGGGCATCAGGAGAGAGCACTGAAGCTTTCTTT	CAIGASGESTEAFF
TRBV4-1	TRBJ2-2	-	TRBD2	TGCGCCAGCAGCCCGGCCCCTACTAGCGCGGCCGGGGAGCTGTTTTTT	CASSPAPTSAAGELFF
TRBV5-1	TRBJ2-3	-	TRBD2	TGCGCCAGCAGCTTACAGCGGGGGAGCACAGATACGCAGTATTTT	CASSLQRGSTDTQYF
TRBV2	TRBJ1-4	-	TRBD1	TGTGCCAGCAGTGGGGACAGGGTGGGTGAAAAACTGTTTTTT	CASSGDRVGEKLFF
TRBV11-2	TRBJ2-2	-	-	TGTGCCAGCAGCCCAGGAACCGGGGAGCTGTTTTTT	CASSPGTGELFF
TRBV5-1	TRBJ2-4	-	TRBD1	TGCGCCAGCAGTCCTGGACAGGGTGATGACATTCAGTACTTC	CASSPGQGDDIQYF
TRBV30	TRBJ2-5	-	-	TGTGCCTGGAGTGTAATCGGGGGGCCTCAAGAGACCCAGTACTTC	CAWSVIGGPQETQYF
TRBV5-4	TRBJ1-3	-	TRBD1	TGTGCCAGCAGCTATGGACAGGGGGCAGCAGGAAACACCATATATTTT	CASSYGQGAAGNTIYF
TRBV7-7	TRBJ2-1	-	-	TGTGCTAGCAGCTTAGACAGCTACAATGAGCAGTTCTTC	CASSLDSYNEQFF
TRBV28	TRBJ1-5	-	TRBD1	TGTGCCAGCAGCATTAAACAGGGGATAGGTCAGCCCCAGCATTTT	CASSIKQGIGQPQHF
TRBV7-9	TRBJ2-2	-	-	TGTGCCAGCAGCCCCGTAGGGGGCACCGGGGAGCTGTTTTTT	CASSPVGGTGELFF
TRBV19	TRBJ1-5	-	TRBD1	TGTGCCAGTAGGGAGGCTAGGGGGCATCAGCCCCAGCATTTT	CASREARGHQPQHF
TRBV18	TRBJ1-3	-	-	TGTGCCAGCTCACCGCAGGAAAACACCATATATTTT	CASSPQENTIYF
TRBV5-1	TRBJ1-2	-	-	TGCGCCAGCAGCTTTGACACTTTCGGCTACACCTTC	CASSFDTFGYTF
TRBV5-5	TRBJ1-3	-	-	TGTGCCAGCAGCTTGGGAGCCTCTGGAAACACCATATATTTT	CASSLGASGNTIYF
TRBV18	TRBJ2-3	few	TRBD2	TGTGCCAGCTCAGTATCTCTAGCGGAAGTCACAGATACGCAGTATTTT	CASSVSLAEVTDTQYF
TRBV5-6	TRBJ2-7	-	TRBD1	TGTGCCAGCAGCCAGTCACTTCAGACAGGGTCCTACGAGCAGTACTTC	CASSQSLQTGSYEQYF